This T cell receptor (beta chain) appears in the sequencing data of a study of CD8 T cells in ankylosing spondylitis. Study outcomes and limitations: Reportedly, matched ankylosing spondylitis synovial fluid was significantly enriched for disease-linked clones. CD8+ cells made up the disease-linked clones, which were relatively rare in peripheral blood.

The V end lost 4 bases, the J end lost 5 bases, and 11 bases lay between the germline ends. The CDR3 has 13 residues. Researchers built TCR beta libraries using quantitative 5'-RACE with molecular barcodes. TCRdb processed the 5' RACE reads anew with MiXCR; each CDR3 protein has one entry. This table holds some 300,000 distinct CDR3 sequences, under 25% found once. At least ten counts were recorded for this clonotype. The target antigen is unknown. The receptor was isolated from a female donor with ankylosing spondylitis or in good health (not recorded which). Material: blood, either unsorted or a sorted T cell fraction (not recorded which). This sequence joins TRBV12-3 or TRBV12-4 and TRBJ2-5; D ambiguous. CDR3 amino acids: CASSWARKETQYF. CDR3 in DNA: TGTGCCAGCAGTTGGGCCAGGAAGGAGACCCAGTACTTC.